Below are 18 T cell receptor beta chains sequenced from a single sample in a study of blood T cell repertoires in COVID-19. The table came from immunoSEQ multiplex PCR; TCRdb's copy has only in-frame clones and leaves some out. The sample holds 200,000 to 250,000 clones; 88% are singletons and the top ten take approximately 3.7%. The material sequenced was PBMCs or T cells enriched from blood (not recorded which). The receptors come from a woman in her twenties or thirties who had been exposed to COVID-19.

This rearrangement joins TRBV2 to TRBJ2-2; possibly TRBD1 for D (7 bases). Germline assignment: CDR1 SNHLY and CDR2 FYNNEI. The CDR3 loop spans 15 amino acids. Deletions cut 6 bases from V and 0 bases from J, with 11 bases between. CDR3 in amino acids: CASRRDSPNTGELFF. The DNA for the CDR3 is TGTGCCAGCAGGCGGGACAGCCCGAACACCGGGGAGCTGTTTTTT.

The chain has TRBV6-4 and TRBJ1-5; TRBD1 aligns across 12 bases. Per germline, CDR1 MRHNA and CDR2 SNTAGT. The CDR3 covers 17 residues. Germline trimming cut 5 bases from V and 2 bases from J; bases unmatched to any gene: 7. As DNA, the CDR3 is TGTGCCAGCAGTACTGCGGGACAGGGGGCGGGCAATCAGCCCCAGCATTTT. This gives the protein CASSTAGQGAGNQPQHF.

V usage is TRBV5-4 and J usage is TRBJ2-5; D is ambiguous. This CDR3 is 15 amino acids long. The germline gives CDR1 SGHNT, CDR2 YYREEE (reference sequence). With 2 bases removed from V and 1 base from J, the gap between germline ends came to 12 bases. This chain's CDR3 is CASSFLGGSQETQYF. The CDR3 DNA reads TGTGCCAGCAGCTTTTTAGGCGGCTCCCAAGAGACCCAGTACTTC.

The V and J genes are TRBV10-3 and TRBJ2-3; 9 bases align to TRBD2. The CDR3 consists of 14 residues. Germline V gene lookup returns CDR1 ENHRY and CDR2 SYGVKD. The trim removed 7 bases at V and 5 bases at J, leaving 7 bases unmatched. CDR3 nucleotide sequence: TGTGCCATCACAGCGGGAGGTCCTATAGATACGCAGTATTTT. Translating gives CAITAGGPIDTQYF.

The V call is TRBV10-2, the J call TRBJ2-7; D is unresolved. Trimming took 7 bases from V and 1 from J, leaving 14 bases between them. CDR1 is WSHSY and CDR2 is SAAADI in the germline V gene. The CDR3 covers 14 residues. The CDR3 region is CASTWSYISYEQYF. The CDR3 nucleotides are TGCGCCAGCACGTGGTCTTACATTTCCTACGAGCAGTACTTC.

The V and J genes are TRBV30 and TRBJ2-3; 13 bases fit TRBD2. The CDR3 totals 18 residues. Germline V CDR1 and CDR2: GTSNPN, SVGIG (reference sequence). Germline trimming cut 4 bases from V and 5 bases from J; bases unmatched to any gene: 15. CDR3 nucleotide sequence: TGTGCCTGGACACCATGGCCGGGACTAGCGGGGCGGGGAGATACGCAGTATTTT. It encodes CAWTPWPGLAGRGDTQYF.

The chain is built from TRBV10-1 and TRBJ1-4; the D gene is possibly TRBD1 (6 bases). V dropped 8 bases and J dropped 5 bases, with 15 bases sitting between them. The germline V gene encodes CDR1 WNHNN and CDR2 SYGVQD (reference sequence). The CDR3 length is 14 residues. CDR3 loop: CASLPGTRNEKLFF. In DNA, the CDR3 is TGCGCCAGCCTTCCCGGGACAAGAAATGAAAAACTGTTTTTT.

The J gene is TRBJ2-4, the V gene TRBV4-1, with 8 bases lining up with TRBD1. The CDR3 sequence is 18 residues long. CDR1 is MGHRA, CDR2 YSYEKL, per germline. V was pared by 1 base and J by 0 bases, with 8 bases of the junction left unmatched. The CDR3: CASSQAPRQGLAKNIQYF. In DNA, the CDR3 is TGCGCCAGCAGCCAAGCCCCTAGACAGGGGTTAGCCAAAAACATTCAGTACTTC.

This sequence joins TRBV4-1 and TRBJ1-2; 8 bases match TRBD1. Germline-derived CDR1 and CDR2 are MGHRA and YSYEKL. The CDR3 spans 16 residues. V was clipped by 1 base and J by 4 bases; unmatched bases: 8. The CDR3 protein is CASSQGPLDRAYGYTF. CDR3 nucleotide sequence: TGCGCCAGCAGCCAAGGGCCCCTGGACAGGGCCTATGGCTACACCTTC.

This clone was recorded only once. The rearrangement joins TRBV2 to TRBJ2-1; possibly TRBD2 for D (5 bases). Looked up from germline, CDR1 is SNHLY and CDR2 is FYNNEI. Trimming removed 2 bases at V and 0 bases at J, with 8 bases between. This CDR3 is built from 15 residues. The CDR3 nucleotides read TGTGCCAGCAGTGAATGGGCGGGCTCCTACAATGAGCAGTTCTTC. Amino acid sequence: CASSEWAGSYNEQFF.

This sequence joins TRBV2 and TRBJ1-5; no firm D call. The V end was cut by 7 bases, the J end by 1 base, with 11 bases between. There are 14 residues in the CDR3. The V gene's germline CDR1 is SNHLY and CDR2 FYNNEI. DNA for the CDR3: TGTGCCAGCAAAGGAGATGCCAGCAATCAGCCCCAGCATTTT. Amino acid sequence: CASKGDASNQPQHF.

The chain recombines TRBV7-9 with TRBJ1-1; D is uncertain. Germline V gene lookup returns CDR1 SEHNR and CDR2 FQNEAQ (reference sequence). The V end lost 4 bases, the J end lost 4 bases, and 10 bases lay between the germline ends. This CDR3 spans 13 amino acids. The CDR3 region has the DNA TGTGCCAGCAGCTCCAGTCGTGGCACTGAAGCTTTCTTT. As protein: CASSSSRGTEAFF.

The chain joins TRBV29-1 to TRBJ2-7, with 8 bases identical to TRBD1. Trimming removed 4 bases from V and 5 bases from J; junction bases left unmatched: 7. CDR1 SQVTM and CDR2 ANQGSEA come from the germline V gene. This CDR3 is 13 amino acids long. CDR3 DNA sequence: TGCAGCGTTGTCCCAGGGGGCTTACACGAGCAGTACTTC. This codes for CSVVPGGLHEQYF.

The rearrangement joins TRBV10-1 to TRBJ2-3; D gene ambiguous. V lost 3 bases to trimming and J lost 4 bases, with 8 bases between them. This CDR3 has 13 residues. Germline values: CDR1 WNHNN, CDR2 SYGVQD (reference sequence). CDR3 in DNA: TGCGCCAGCAGTGATCCCCTAGCAGATACGCAGTATTTT. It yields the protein CASSDPLADTQYF.

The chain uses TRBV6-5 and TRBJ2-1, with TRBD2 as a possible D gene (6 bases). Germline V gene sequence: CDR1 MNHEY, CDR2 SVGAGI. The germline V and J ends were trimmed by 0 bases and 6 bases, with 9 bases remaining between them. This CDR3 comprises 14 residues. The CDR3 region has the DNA TGTGCCAGCAGTTACTCCGCGGGGTTCAATGAGCAGTTCTTC. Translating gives CASSYSAGFNEQFF.

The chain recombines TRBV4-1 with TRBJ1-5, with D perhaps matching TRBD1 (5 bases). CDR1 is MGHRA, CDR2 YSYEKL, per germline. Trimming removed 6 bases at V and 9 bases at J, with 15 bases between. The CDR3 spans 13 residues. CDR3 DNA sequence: TGCGCCAGCAGTAGGACAAGATTTGGGCCCCAGCATTTT. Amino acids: CASSRTRFGPQHF.

CDR3 in amino acids: CATSRDRVPGYTF. The CDR3 coding sequence is TGTGCCACCAGCAGAGATCGGGTACCTGGCTACACCTTC. The chain couples TRBV15 to TRBJ1-2; D uncertain. Between the trimmed V and J ends, which lost 0 bases and 7 bases, there was a span of 9 bases. Looked up from germline, CDR1 is LNHNV and CDR2 is YYDKDF (reference sequence). The CDR3 is 13 amino acids.

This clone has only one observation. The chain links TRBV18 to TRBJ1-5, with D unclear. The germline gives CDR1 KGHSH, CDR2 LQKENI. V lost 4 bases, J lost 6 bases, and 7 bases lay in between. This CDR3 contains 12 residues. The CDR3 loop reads CASSRGIQPQHF. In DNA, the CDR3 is TGTGCCAGCTCACGCGGGATTCAGCCCCAGCATTTT.